This note documents a single T cell receptor (beta chain) sequence. As yet, its antigen is unknown. CDR3 length: 14 amino acids. Trimming at V came to 5 bases and at J to 5 bases, leaving 6 bases not matched to a gene. Germline-derived CDR1 and CDR2 are SNHLY and FYNNEI. The assay was immunoSEQ multiplex PCR, and TCRdb's table has in-frame clones only and misses some. Here the sample spans 25,000 to 35,000 clones, over 80% being singletons. This entry belongs to a study of T cells in localized non-small cell lung cancer. Study-wide findings and caveats: Greater T cell density in blood accompanied longer overall survival.

Sequenced material: peripheral blood mononuclear cells, taken before any cancer treatment. The chain is built from TRBV2 and TRBJ1-1, with 9 bases lining up with TRBD1. The source is a woman aged 35 to 69 with stage III lung adenocarcinoma. Here the CDR3 reads CASSPDRGGTEAFF. CDR3 nucleotide sequence: TGTGCCAGCAGTCCCGACAGGGGGGGGACTGAAGCTTTCTTT.